This T cell receptor (beta chain) was obtained from a study of T cell repertoires in cytomegalovirus infection. Study as a whole: Indications of both CMV infection and matching HLA type were provided by public TCR beta signatures.

TCRdb re-called the reads with MiXCR, one entry per CDR3 protein. The table records around 94,000 distinct CDR3 sequences, more than 15% of them present only once. V lost 6 bases and J lost 1, with 21 bases in between. CDR1 and CDR2 from the germline V gene are MNHEY and SVGEGT. The CDR3 spans 17 residues. Study-level findings and limits: HLA-C-restricted TCR beta clonotypes specific for CMV led the ex vivo response.

Details on this clonotype: Its specificity is unknown.

The sample taken for sequencing was PBMCs. The J gene is TRBJ1-1, the V gene TRBV6-2 or TRBV6-3, with a possible D match to TRBD1 (6 bases). The TCR originated in a human donor in good health (CMV status not recorded). Some clones in this sample may be carry-over from other donors' samples. As DNA, the CDR3 is TGTGCCAGCAGGCGACCCTCCTGGGGGCTCGCGAACACTGAAGCTTTCTTT. This gives the protein CASRRPSWGLANTEAFF.